This is a list of T cell receptor beta chains from one sample in a study of identical twins. TCRdb re-derived calls from the 5' RACE reads in MiXCR, one entry per CDR3 protein. The sample yields 250,000 or so distinct CDR3 sequences, roughly 7% seen once. The same sample was also used in a study of yellow fever vaccine responses in identical twins.

The sequencing sample was made of memory (CD45RO+) T cells sorted from blood. All receptors derive from a woman aged 18-29 years in good health. CDR3s include the opening cysteine and the closing phenylalanine or tryptophan. The D gene is left open where the match is weak. Rows give clone size only sometimes, using once, few, many, or a class for an expanded clone.

J gene,D gene,clone size,CDR3 length,V gene,CDR3 DNA,CDR3 protein
TRBJ2-5,NA,NA,19,TRBV12-3/TRBV12-4,TGTGCCAGCAGTTTAGCGCAGCTCGTCTTACAGGGTGCTTGGGAGACCCAGTACTTC,CASSLAQLVLQGAWETQYF
TRBJ2-7,NA,few,13,TRBV18,TGTGCCAGCTCAGAACAGGATGAATTGGAGCAGTACTTC,CASSEQDELEQYF
TRBJ1-1,TRBD1,few,13,TRBV12-3/TRBV12-4,TGTGCCAGCAACAGGGGGGGAGGCACTGAAGCTTTCTTT,CASNRGGGTEAFF
TRBJ2-1,NA,few,17,TRBV6-2/TRBV6-3,TGTGCCAGCAGTTACCGCTCCCGAGACAGCTCCTACAATGAGCAGTTCTTC,CASSYRSRDSSYNEQFF
TRBJ1-2,NA,many,14,TRBV11-2,TGTGCCAGCAGCTTAGGGACCCCTAACTATGGCTACACCTTC,CASSLGTPNYGYTF
TRBJ1-5,TRBD1,many,15,TRBV25-1,TGTGCCAGCAGAGGAGGACAGGGGAGGTTTCAGCCCCAGCATTTT,CASRGGQGRFQPQHF
TRBJ1-2,NA,NA,13,TRBV7-9,TGTGCCAGCAGCTTACCAGGGGAATATGGCTACACCTTC,CASSLPGEYGYTF
TRBJ2-7,TRBD2,NA,14,TRBV7-6,TGTGCCAGCAGCCCTACTAGCGGGAGGGCCGCGCAGTACTTC,CASSPTSGRAAQYF
TRBJ2-1,TRBD2,few,18,TRBV11-1,TGTGCCAGCAGAAATGAGCTGGGACTAGCGGGGGGCGAGGGGGAGCAGTTCTTC,CASRNELGLAGGEGEQFF
TRBJ1-1,NA,NA,14,TRBV5-1,TGCGCCAGCAGCTCGGAACTACGCTCCACTGAAGCTTTCTTT,CASSSELRSTEAFF
TRBJ2-3,TRBD2,NA,17,TRBV7-8,TGTGCCAGCAGCCTAAAAAGCGGGAGGGCTAGCACAGATACGCAGTATTTT,CASSLKSGRASTDTQYF
TRBJ2-6,NA,few,18,TRBV12-3/TRBV12-4,TGTGCCAGCAGTTTAAGTTCGGGGGGCGCGACTGGGGCCAACGTCCTGACTTTC,CASSLSSGGATGANVLTF
TRBJ2-3,NA,many,13,TRBV7-9,TGTGACAGCAAACTCTCGGCCACAGATACGCAGTATTTT,CDSKLSATDTQYF
TRBJ1-1,NA,many,14,TRBV5-6,TGTGCCAGCAGCTTGGGTCAGGGTCTCACTGAAGCTTTCTTT,CASSLGQGLTEAFF
TRBJ2-3,NA,many,14,TRBV2,TGTGCCAGCAGTCCTCCCGCGGGCACAGATACGCAGTATTTT,CASSPPAGTDTQYF
TRBJ2-2,NA,NA,16,TRBV28,TGTGCCAGCAGGAAGCAGCCCCTCACTGGGACCGGGGAGCTGTTTTTT,CASRKQPLTGTGELFF
TRBJ2-2,NA,many,17,TRBV12-3/TRBV12-4,TGTGCCAGCAGTTTCGAGCGTGTCATCGCGAACACCGGGGAGCTGTTTTTT,CASSFERVIANTGELFF
TRBJ2-5,NA,many,12,TRBV20-1,TGCAGTGCGGGACCCGCGGGAGAGACCCAGTACTTC,CSAGPAGETQYF
TRBJ1-6,NA,many,14,TRBV5-1,TGCGCCAGCAGTCGTGAGCCCGACGGTTCACCCCTCCACTTT,CASSREPDGSPLHF
TRBJ2-2,NA,many,15,TRBV5-1,TGCGCCAGCAGCGGGGGACTCGTGAACACCGGGGAGCTGTTTTTT,CASSGGLVNTGELFF
TRBJ2-3,NA,NA,17,TRBV4-1,TGCGCCAGCAGCCAAGGTTGGGCTAGCGCCAGCACAGATACGCAGTATTTT,CASSQGWASASTDTQYF
TRBJ1-5,NA,few,15,TRBV10-3,TGTGCCATCAGTATAACAGGGTCTAGCAATCAGCCCCAGCATTTT,CAISITGSSNQPQHF
TRBJ2-3,NA,many,17,TRBV4-1,TGCGCCAGCAGCCAATTGGGCCAGAGAGCGGCTACAGATACGCAGTATTTT,CASSQLGQRAATDTQYF
TRBJ2-5,TRBD2,many,15,TRBV14,TGTGCCAGCAGCCATTGGACTAGCGGGGGGGAGACCCAGTACTTC,CASSHWTSGGETQYF
TRBJ2-2,TRBD2,few,14,TRBV10-3,TGTGCCATCAGTGGTCCGGGGGGGGCCGGGGAGCTGTTTTTT,CAISGPGGAGELFF
TRBJ1-2,TRBD1,few,14,TRBV5-1,TGCGCCAGCAGCTTGGTAGGGGACAGGGCTGGCTACACCTTC,CASSLVGDRAGYTF
TRBJ2-3,NA,few,15,TRBV6-5,TGTGCCAGCAGTTACGGGGTTGGGGGCGCAGATACGCAGTATTTT,CASSYGVGGADTQYF
TRBJ1-1,TRBD1,many,15,TRBV3-1,TGTGCCAGCAGCCAAGGGACAGGGGTCAACACTGAAGCTTTCTTT,CASSQGTGVNTEAFF
TRBJ1-2,NA,few,14,TRBV6-1,TGTGCCAGCAGTAAAGGGGAGACCAACTATGGCTACACCTTC,CASSKGETNYGYTF
TRBJ1-1,TRBD1,many,15,TRBV5-5,TGTGCCAGCAGCTTGGCCGGGACAGAGGACACTGAAGCTTTCTTT,CASSLAGTEDTEAFF
TRBJ2-1,NA,NA,12,TRBV3-1,TGTGCCAGCAGCCAAAGGGACGCCGAGCAGTTCTTC,CASSQRDAEQFF
TRBJ2-6,NA,NA,19,TRBV3-1,TGTGCCTTCAGTTTCCGATCGACAGGTTCGATCTCTGGGGCCAACGTCCTGACTTTC,CAFSFRSTGSISGANVLTF
TRBJ1-1,NA,many,14,TRBV29-1,TGCAGCGCGATCTGGCAGCAGGGTTCGACTGAAGCTTTCTTT,CSAIWQQGSTEAFF
TRBJ2-7,NA,many,16,TRBV3-1,TGTGCCAGCAGCCAAGGACCGGGATCCCTCACCTACGAGCAGTACTTC,CASSQGPGSLTYEQYF
TRBJ1-6,TRBD1,few,16,TRBV15,TGTGCCACCAGCAGAGGAAGGGCAGGGGGCAGTTCACCCCTCCACTTT,CATSRGRAGGSSPLHF
TRBJ1-2,TRBD1,many,16,TRBV4-1,TGCGCCAGCAGCCAAGATAGGACAGGGGTCGCCTATGGCTACACCTTC,CASSQDRTGVAYGYTF
TRBJ2-6,NA,many,18,TRBV28,TGTGCCAGCAGTACCCTTTGGGCAGCTCTCTCTGGGGCCAACGTCCTGACTTTC,CASSTLWAALSGANVLTF
TRBJ1-4,NA,NA,17,TRBV5-1,TGCGCCAGCAGCCCTGACGGACCGGGTCGTTGGTGGGAAAAACTGTTTTTT,CASSPDGPGRWWEKLFF
TRBJ2-1,NA,NA,14,TRBV7-9,TGTGCCAGCAGCTTAGAGGCCCGGTACAATGAGCAGTTCTTC,CASSLEARYNEQFF
TRBJ1-1,NA,NA,13,TRBV11-2,TGTGCCAGCAGCTTTTTTAAGAACACTGAAGCTTTCTTT,CASSFFKNTEAFF
TRBJ2-3,TRBD2,few,15,TRBV27,TGTGCCAGCAGTTTAGGAAACCGAGCGGGGGATACGCAGTATTTT,CASSLGNRAGDTQYF